The 10 T cell receptor beta chains listed next were all sequenced from one sample in a study of shared clonotypes between healthy human individuals. Measured with immunoSEQ multiplex PCR; TCRdb has only the in-frame clones, and not every one. The sample holds more than 1 million clones, around 82% seen once. Material for sequencing was memory CD4+ T cells from PBMCs. Subset here: CD45RA-negative fraction. The receptors originated from a man aged 18 to 29 in good health. Some clones in this sample may be carry-over from other donors' samples.

The chain has TRBV7-6 and TRBJ2-7, with TRBD2 as a possible D gene (7 bases). Germline V CDR1 and CDR2: SGHVS, FNYEAQ. With 3 bases removed from V and 5 bases from J, the gap between germline ends came to 11 bases. CDR3 size: 13 residues. CDR3 protein: CASSLRGGDEQYF. The CDR3 DNA sequence: TGTGCCAGCAGCTTGAGGGGGGGGGACGAGCAGTACTTC.

The chain carries TRBV5-6 and TRBJ2-5, with 9 bases matching TRBD2. Germline V lookup: CDR1 SGHDT, CDR2 YYEEEE. The length of the CDR3 is 16 residues. Trimming cost V 0 bases and J 5 bases; bases outside gene matches: 8. CDR3 sequence: CASSLGLAGRGETQYF. The CDR3 bases are TGTGCCAGCAGCTTGGGGCTAGCGGGGAGAGGGGAGACCCAGTACTTC. The entire variable domain, with the rest obtained from reference TRBV5-6 and TRBJ2-5, is as follows: DAGVTQSPTHLIKTRGQQVTLRCSPKSGHDTVSWYQQALGQGPQFIFQYYEEEERQRGNFPDRFSGHQFPNYSSELNVNALLLGDSALYLCASSLGLAGRGETQYFGPGTRLLVL.

The sample holds a few counts of this clone. The chain employs TRBV4-2 and TRBJ1-2; D may be TRBD1 (5 bases). CDR3 length: 16 amino acids. The V end was cut by 3 bases, the J end by 4 bases, with 18 bases between. CDR1 is LGHNA, CDR2 YNFKEQ, per germline. CDR3 sequence reads: CASSQEIRAGTYGYTF. DNA for the CDR3: TGTGCCAGCAGCCAGGAAATTCGGGCAGGGACCTATGGCTACACCTTC.

The chain couples TRBV28 to TRBJ2-7; 11 nucleotides match TRBD2. This CDR3 is 14 amino acids long. CDR1 and CDR2 from the germline V gene are MDHEN and SYDVKM. V trimming: 5 bases; J trimming: 3 bases; junction bases outside the gene matches: 3. The CDR3 loop is CASSLAGGNYEQYF. CDR3 bases: TGTGCCAGCAGTCTAGCGGGAGGCAACTACGAGCAGTACTTC. Variable domain in full (rest from reference TRBV28 and TRBJ2-7): DVKVTQSSRYLVKRTGEKVFLECVQDMDHENMFWYRQDPGLGLRLIYFSYDVKMKEKGDIPEGYSVSREKKERFSLILESASTNQTSMYLCASSLAGGNYEQYFGPGTRLTVT.

The chain has TRBV10-3 and TRBJ2-1; TRBD2 aligns across 7 bases. Germline V gives CDR1 ENHRY, CDR2 SYGVKD. The CDR3 totals 13 residues. The V segment lost 4 bases and the J segment 6 bases; nucleotides outside the gene matches: 3. The CDR3 DNA reads as TGTGCCATCAGTGCAGGCGGGGGCAATGAGCAGTTCTTC. As protein: CAISAGGGNEQFF.

The genes are TRBV10-2 and TRBJ2-3, with 11 bases lining up with TRBD2. From germline, CDR1 is WSHSY and CDR2 SAAADI. Trimming at V came to 2 bases and at J to 6 bases, leaving 13 bases not matched to a gene. The CDR3 runs 18 residues. CDR3 sequence: CASSESLAGGPVGDTQYF. The CDR3 DNA follows: TGCGCCAGCAGTGAGAGTCTAGCGGGAGGACCGGTGGGGGATACGCAGTATTTT.

V gene TRBV7-9 combines with J gene TRBJ1-1, with 8 bases lining up with TRBD1. Germline V gives CDR1 SEHNR, CDR2 FQNEAQ (reference sequence). The V gene end was trimmed by 5 bases and the J gene end by 10 bases; junction bases not matched to a gene: 12. This CDR3 comprises 14 residues. In nucleotides, the CDR3 is TGTGCCAGCAGCCCTCCAGGGGGCATATCGTCAGCTTTCTTT. Its translation is CASSPPGGISSAFF.

The chain joins TRBV5-6 to TRBJ1-3, with D perhaps matching TRBD1 (5 bases). Between the trimmed V and J ends, which lost 3 bases and 1 base, there was a span of 8 bases. Germline loops: CDR1 SGHDT, CDR2 YYEEEE. The CDR3 spans 14 residues. This CDR3 is CASSWGLSGNTIYF. In DNA, the CDR3 is TGTGCCAGCAGCTGGGGACTGTCTGGAAACACCATATATTTT.

For this clone: Other DNA sequences in the same sample also yield this CDR3. The chain has TRBV30 and TRBJ1-5; D gene uncertain. V was cut by 2 bases and J by 2 bases, with 7 bases left in between. This CDR3 is built from 13 residues. The germline CDR1 and CDR2 sequences are GTSNPN and SVGIG (reference sequence). Here the CDR3 reads CAWSPGGNQPQHF. The CDR3 bases are TGTGCCTGGAGTCCAGGAGGCAATCAGCCCCAGCATTTT. The full variable domain, with the rest looked up from reference TRBV30 and TRBJ1-5, is SQTIHQWPATLVQPVGSPLSLECTVEGTSNPNLYWYRQAAGRGLQLLFYSVGIGQISSEVPQNLSASRPQDRQFILSSKKLLLSDSGFYLCAWSPGGNQPQHFGDGTRLSIL.

The sample holds one count of this clone. V gene TRBV28 combines with J gene TRBJ1-5; no clear D gene. Germline CDR1 reads MDHEN; CDR2 reads SYDVKM. V was shortened by 8 bases and J by 0 bases, with 8 bases between the two germline ends. The CDR3 has 13 amino acids. Here the CDR3 reads CASGTHSNQPQHF. The CDR3 DNA sequence: TGTGCCAGCGGAACACATAGCAATCAGCCCCAGCATTTT.